These 18 T cell receptor beta chains originate from one sample sequenced in a study of T cell responses to AZD1222 COVID-19 vaccine. Data came from immunoSEQ multiplex PCR; TCRdb stores just in-frame clones and leaves some out. In the table there are some 97,000 clones, around nine tenths of which are singletons. This specimen consisted of peripheral blood, obtained on day 0 of AZD1222 vaccination. Receptors were obtained from an adult in good health.

The chain is built from TRBV7-8 and TRBJ1-3; no firm D call. CDR3 length: 13 amino acids. The ends were cut back, 4 bases at V and 4 bases at J, with 8 bases in the middle. Per germline, CDR1 SGHVS and CDR2 FQNEAQ. Here the CDR3 reads CASSSGVGNTIYF. The CDR3 bases are TGTGCCAGCAGCTCTGGGGTAGGAAACACCATATATTTT.

V gene TRBV18 combines with J gene TRBJ2-7, with D perhaps assigned TRBD1 or TRBD2 (5 bases each). The CDR3 loop spans 14 amino acids. V was clipped by 6 bases and J by 2 bases, with 14 bases between them. Germline V gives CDR1 KGHSH, CDR2 LQKENI. The CDR3 sequence is CASSGTEATYEQYF. In DNA, the CDR3 is TGTGCCAGCTCCGGGACGGAGGCCACCTACGAGCAGTACTTC.

This chain links TRBV11-3 with TRBJ1-1, with a possible D match to TRBD1 (6 bases). The germline V gene encodes CDR1 SGHNT and CDR2 YENEEA. The V end lost 5 bases, the J end lost 3 bases, and 10 bases lay between the germline ends. The CDR3 contains 13 residues. CDR3 loop: CASSPGTHTEAFF. CDR3 sequence (DNA): TGTGCCAGCAGCCCCGGGACACACACTGAAGCTTTCTTT.

This chain joins TRBV10-3 and TRBJ2-2; D possibly corresponds to TRBD1 (6 bases). The germline CDR1 and CDR2 sequences are ENHRY and SYGVKD. Trimming stripped 2 bases from V and 6 bases from J, with 19 bases between. The CDR3 spans 17 residues. The DNA of the CDR3 is TGTGCCATCAGTGAGAGGGGGACCCTGCAGGGCGCCGGGGAGCTGTTTTTT. It translates to CAISERGTLQGAGELFF.

This clone occurred once. The chain is built from TRBV9 and TRBJ1-1; maybe TRBD1 (5 bases). Germline values: CDR1 SGDLS, CDR2 YYNGEE. V lost 3 bases and J 1 base, leaving 13 bases between the germline ends. CDR3 length equals 15 residues. CDR3 region: CASSAAPTGNTEAFF. CDR3 DNA: TGTGCCAGCAGCGCGGCCCCCACAGGGAACACTGAAGCTTTCTTT.

The chain is built from TRBV11-2 and TRBJ1-4; D is uncertain. The CDR3 runs to 14 residues. CDR1 and CDR2 from the germline V gene are SGHAT and FQNNGV. V lost 4 bases and J lost 0, with 6 bases in between. CDR3 sequence reads: CASSSDPTNEKLFF. In DNA, the CDR3 is TGTGCCAGCAGCTCGGATCCAACTAATGAAAAACTGTTTTTT. Variable domain in full (rest from reference TRBV11-2 and TRBJ1-4): EAGVAQSPRYKIIEKRQSVAFWCNPISGHATLYWYQQILGQGPKLLIQFQNNGVVDDSQLPKDRFSAERLKGVDSTLKIQPAKLEDSAVYLCASSSDPTNEKLFFGSGTQLSVL.

In this sample, this clone turned up a few times. This sequence joins TRBV6-5 and TRBJ1-6; D ambiguous. The V end lost 6 bases, the J end lost 10 bases, and 19 bases lay between the germline ends. The CDR3 spans 15 residues. Germline values: CDR1 MNHEY, CDR2 SVGAGI. Written as DNA, the CDR3 is TGTGCCAGCAGCCCCGGCAGCTTGGTTGGGTCACCCCTCCACTTT. Translation: CASSPGSLVGSPLHF.

The J gene is TRBJ1-6, the V gene TRBV12-3 or TRBV12-4; D ambiguous. V shed 5 bases and J shed 13 bases, with 12 bases lying between them. This CDR3 spans 12 amino acids. This CDR3 reads CASSPEHPPLHF. CDR3 DNA: TGTGCCAGCAGTCCCGAACACCCGCCCCTCCACTTT.

The rearrangement joins TRBV6-1 to TRBJ1-3, with D possibly being TRBD1 (6 bases). CDR3 length equals 15 residues. Trimming took off 0 bases at V and 2 bases at J, with 8 bases between the two ends. The V gene's germline CDR1 is MNHNS and CDR2 SASEGT. The CDR3 loop is CASSEASGAGNTIYF. As DNA, the CDR3 is TGTGCCAGCAGTGAAGCGTCAGGGGCTGGAAACACCATATATTTT.

Regarding this clone: The junction differs from germline at one of its ends, possibly a read error. The J gene is TRBJ1-5, the V gene TRBV12-3 or TRBV12-4; D gene ambiguous. The CDR3 has 12 residues. For the CDR3, the DNA is TGTGCCAGCAGTTTCGATGGGCAGCCTCAGCATTTT. Translating gives CASSFDGQPQHF.

Here the CDR3 reads CASSYAGGARPQHF. The CDR3 bases are TGTGCCAGCAGTTACGCAGGGGGGGCCCGGCCCCAGCATTTT. The genes are TRBV6-2 or TRBV6-3 and TRBJ1-5; 7 bases map to TRBD1. This CDR3 has 14 residues. Trimming at V came to 2 bases and at J to 9 bases, leaving 7 bases not matched to a gene. From germline, CDR1 is MNHEY and CDR2 SVGEGT.

This chain connects TRBV15 to TRBJ1-4, with 12 bases lining up with TRBD1. CDR1 is LNHNV and CDR2 is YYDKDF in the germline V gene (reference sequence). The CDR3 runs to 15 residues. J was trimmed by 4 bases and V by 7 bases; bases with no gene match: 4. For the CDR3, the DNA is TGTGCCACCAAGGGACAGGGGGCGGGTAATGAAAAACTGTTTTTT. This gives the protein CATKGQGAGNEKLFF. Combining the CDR3 with reference TRBV15 and TRBJ1-4 gives the whole variable domain DAMVIQNPRYQVTQFGKPVTLSCSQTLNHNVMYWYQQKSSQAPKLLFHYYDKDFNNEADTPDNFQSRRPNTSFCFLDIRSPGLGDTAMYLCATKGQGAGNEKLFFGSGTQLSVL.

The gene calls are TRBV2 and TRBJ1-1, with D perhaps matching TRBD1 (5 bases). Germline loops: CDR1 SNHLY, CDR2 FYNNEI. This CDR3 comprises 14 residues. Deletions cut 9 bases from V and 0 bases from J, with 14 bases between. CDR3 region: CARKATDMNTEAFF. CDR3 nucleotides: TGTGCCAGGAAAGCGACAGACATGAACACTGAAGCTTTCTTT.

The chain is built from TRBV30 and TRBJ1-5; D remains unclear. With 0 bases removed from V and 4 bases from J, the gap between germline ends came to 25 bases. This CDR3 comprises 19 residues. The germline gives CDR1 GTSNPN, CDR2 SVGIG (reference sequence). The DNA of the CDR3 is TGTGCCTGGAGTGTACAGTTCTTGGGGTCGGCAGGAGGTAATCAGCCCCAGCATTTT. Translating gives CAWSVQFLGSAGGNQPQHF.

The chain recombines TRBV7-2 with TRBJ2-7; a possible D gene is TRBD1 (5 bases). V lost 4 bases and J lost 2, with 12 bases in between. The CDR3 spans 14 residues. The germline V gene has CDR1 SGHTA and CDR2 FQGNSA. As DNA, the CDR3 is TGTGCCAGCAGCTCCCAAACAGGCCCCTACGAGCAGTACTTC. Translating it yields CASSSQTGPYEQYF.

The chain couples TRBV6-4 to TRBJ1-2, with 8 bases aligning to TRBD1. Germline V gene lookup returns CDR1 MRHNA and CDR2 SNTAGT. The CDR3 runs to 14 residues. The V segment lost 8 bases and the J segment 4 bases; nucleotides outside the gene matches: 9. CDR3 in DNA: TGTGCCAGCGGGGGACAGGCCGGGGGCTATGGCTACACCTTC. Residues: CASGGQAGGYGYTF.

The chain joins TRBV7-2 to TRBJ2-5; D remains unclear. V was pared by 2 bases and J by 2 bases, with 9 bases between. The CDR3 length is 14 residues. The germline CDR1 and CDR2 sequences are SGHTA and FQGNSA. CDR3 DNA: TGTGCCAGCAGCTTACATGGAAGACAAGAGACCCAGTACTTC. Its translation: CASSLHGRQETQYF.

The chain joins TRBV5-6 to TRBJ1-1; a weak D match, TRBD1 (5 bases). The germline gives CDR1 SGHDT, CDR2 YYEEEE. V lost 2 bases and J lost 5, with 13 bases in between. This CDR3 has 14 residues. DNA for the CDR3: TGTGCCAGCAGCTTTAGGTTACGGGGGACTGAAGCTTTCTTT. Encoded protein: CASSFRLRGTEAFF. The entire variable domain, with the rest obtained from reference TRBV5-6 and TRBJ1-1, is as follows: DAGVTQSPTHLIKTRGQQVTLRCSPKSGHDTVSWYQQALGQGPQFIFQYYEEEERQRGNFPDRFSGHQFPNYSSELNVNALLLGDSALYLCASSFRLRGTEAFFGQGTRLTVV.